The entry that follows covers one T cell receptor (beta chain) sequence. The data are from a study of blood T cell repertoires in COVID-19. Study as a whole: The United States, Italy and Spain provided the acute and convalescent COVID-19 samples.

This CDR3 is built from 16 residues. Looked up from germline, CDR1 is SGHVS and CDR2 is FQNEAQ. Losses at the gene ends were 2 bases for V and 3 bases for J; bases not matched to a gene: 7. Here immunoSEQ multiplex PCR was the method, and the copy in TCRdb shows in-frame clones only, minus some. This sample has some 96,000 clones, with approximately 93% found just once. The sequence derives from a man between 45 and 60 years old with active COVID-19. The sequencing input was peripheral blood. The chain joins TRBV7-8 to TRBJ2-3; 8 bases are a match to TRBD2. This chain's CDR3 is CASSLRAGGGTDTQYF. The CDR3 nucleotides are TGTGCCAGCAGCTTAAGGGCGGGAGGAGGGACAGATACGCAGTATTTT.